This T cell receptor (beta chain) came from a study of early T cells in non-severe SARS-CoV-2 infection. Study-level background: From unsorted whole blood, bulk RNA was sequenced, and the chains remained unpaired.

V was cut by 5 bases and J by 2 bases, with 10 bases left in between. The germline CDR1 and CDR2 sequences are SGHAT and FQDESV (reference sequence). This CDR3 spans 13 amino acids. Unique molecular identifiers were added to individual cDNA molecules. TCRdb processed the 5' RACE reads anew with MiXCR; each CDR3 protein has one entry. The sample gives tens of thousands of distinct CDR3 sequences, under 14% of which show up once; 3% to 4% is in the top ten. This clonotype was seen a few times. The clonotype originates from an adult who was a healthcare worker with PCR-confirmed SARS-CoV-2 infection or an uninfected control (not recorded which). The sample was whole blood. The chain joins TRBV11-1 to TRBJ2-7; no reliable D call. CDR3 residues: CASSLASTYEQYF. CDR3 bases: TGTGCCAGCAGCCTTGCGAGTACCTACGAGCAGTACTTC.